What follows describes a single T cell receptor beta chain. The data belong to a study of blood T cell repertoires in COVID-19. Study-wide context: Sites in the United States, Italy and Spain provided acute and convalescent COVID-19 samples. PBMCs, B-cell-depleted T cells, or T cells provided the cDNA or gDNA that made up the material.

V shed 0 bases and J 8 bases; nucleotides not matched to a gene: 9. This CDR3 spans 16 amino acids. Per germline, CDR1 SGHRS and CDR2 YFSETQ. The table came from immunoSEQ multiplex PCR; TCRdb's copy has only in-frame clones and leaves some out. The sample holds 180,000 or so clones, roughly 90% seen once. Source material: peripheral blood. This clonotype was sampled from a man aged 35 to 55 with acute or convalescent COVID-19. This chain joins TRBV5-1 and TRBJ2-2; 8 nucleotides agree with TRBD1. The DNA of the CDR3 is TGCGCCAGCAGCTTGGGACCTCAGGGGGCGGCGGGGGAGCTGTTTTTT. Residues: CASSLGPQGAAGELFF.